Listed here are 28 T cell receptor beta chains from one sample, sequenced in a study of blood T cell repertoires in COVID-19. Assay used: immunoSEQ multiplex PCR; TCRdb lists only in-frame clones, some missing. The sample includes 340,000 or so clones, about 86% of them seen just once. The sample taken for sequencing was peripheral blood. The receptors were sampled from a man in his thirties or forties with active or convalescent COVID-19.

The chain recombines TRBV7-2 with TRBJ2-7, with unresolved D. V shed 1 base and J shed 3 bases, with 10 bases lying between them. The CDR3 consists of 14 residues. The germline V gene encodes CDR1 SGHTA and CDR2 FQGNSA. The CDR3 nucleotides read TGTGCCAGCAGCTTAGGTCAGTCTTTCTACGAGCAGTACTTC. This encodes CASSLGQSFYEQYF.

About this clone: In the same sample, other DNA sequences code for this CDR3. CDR3 sequence: CATSDFGGDGYTF. As DNA, the CDR3 is TGTGCCACCAGTGATTTCGGGGGGGATGGCTACACCTTC. The chain carries TRBV24-1 and TRBJ1-2; D is perhaps TRBD1 (5 bases). V was shortened by 1 base and J by 6 bases, with 8 bases between the two germline ends. The CDR3 loop spans 13 amino acids. The germline V gene encodes CDR1 KGHDR and CDR2 SFDVKD.

The V and J genes are TRBV27 and TRBJ2-7, with TRBD1 matching 8 bases. Germline V CDR1 and CDR2: MNHEY, SMNVEV (reference sequence). V trimming: 2 bases; J trimming: 2 bases; junction bases outside the gene matches: 11. This CDR3 spans 17 amino acids. The CDR3: CASSLRAGDRPPYEQYF. CDR3 sequence (DNA): TGTGCCAGCAGTTTAAGGGCTGGGGACAGGCCCCCCTACGAGCAGTACTTC.

This clone was seen a few times. CDR3 residues: CASSLERPLGVAFF. CDR3 DNA sequence: TGTGCCAGCAGCTTAGAGCGGCCCCTCGGGGTGGCTTTCTTT. The chain uses TRBV11-3 and TRBJ1-1; D is undetermined. Germline assignment: CDR1 SGHNT and CDR2 YENEEA. The V gene lost 0 bases and the J gene lost 11 bases, with 16 bases spanning the gap. The length of the CDR3 is 14 residues.

The chain has TRBV5-5 and TRBJ2-4, with 9 positions matching TRBD1. The CDR3 totals 16 residues. The V gene's germline CDR1 is SGHKS and CDR2 YYEKEE (reference sequence). With 4 bases clipped from V and 6 bases from J, the junction kept 11 bases outside the gene matches. CDR3 sequence reads: CASSTSTGGWRNIQYF. The DNA of the CDR3 is TGTGCCAGCAGCACCTCGACAGGGGGGTGGAGAAACATTCAGTACTTC.

The rearrangement links TRBV2 to TRBJ1-1, with 10 positions matching TRBD1. Looked up from germline, CDR1 is SNHLY and CDR2 is FYNNEI. This CDR3 has 13 amino acids. The J segment lost 10 bases and the V segment lost 6 bases, leaving 8 bases of the junction unmatched. This chain's CDR3 is CASRPGQGVGAFF. As DNA, the CDR3 is TGTGCCAGCAGGCCCGGACAGGGGGTAGGAGCTTTCTTT.

The chain uses TRBV27 and TRBJ2-3; 9 bases map to TRBD2. The V gene's germline CDR1 is MNHEY and CDR2 SMNVEV (reference sequence). The CDR3 spans 15 residues. The junction had 4 bases not matched to a gene; V was cut back by 5 bases and J by 1 base. The CDR3 spells CASSKGLAGTDTQYF. CDR3 nucleotides: TGTGCCAGCAGTAAGGGACTAGCTGGCACAGATACGCAGTATTTT.

The chain combines TRBV5-1 with TRBJ2-5, with TRBD2 as a possible D gene (5 bases). The V and J ends lost 4 bases and 2 bases respectively, with 15 bases between them. CDR3 length equals 15 residues. Germline CDR1 and CDR2: SGHRS and YFSETQ. The DNA of the CDR3 is TGCGCCAGCAGCCCTAGGACTCCGAGGCAAGAGACCCAGTACTTC. Amino acid sequence: CASSPRTPRQETQYF.

This clone was detected once. The rearrangement uses TRBV19 and TRBJ2-1; 9 bases are a match to TRBD2. The V gene's germline CDR1 is LNHDA and CDR2 SQIVND (reference sequence). This CDR3 spans 17 amino acids. With V trimmed by 5 bases and J by 9 bases, 17 bases remained unmatched. CDR3 nucleotide sequence: TGTGCCAGTAGTCTACCGCCCCTAGCGGGGACACCGGGTGAGCAGTTCTTC. Amino acids: CASSLPPLAGTPGEQFF.

This clone was recorded once. The chain carries TRBV4-3 and TRBJ1-6; no clear D. Germline assignment: CDR1 LGHNA and CDR2 YSLEER. The CDR3 runs to 17 residues. Deletions cut 0 bases from V and 4 bases from J, with 13 bases between. The CDR3 loop is CASSQDYYSGYNSPLHF. CDR3 coding DNA: TGCGCCAGCAGCCAAGATTATTATTCAGGATATAATTCACCCCTCCACTTT.

The genes are TRBV3-1 (or the pseudogene TRBV3-2) and TRBJ1-3; no definite D call. The V gene lost 0 bases and the J gene lost 4 bases, with 10 bases spanning the gap. Germline V gene sequence: CDR1 LGHDT, CDR2 YNNKEL (reference sequence). This CDR3 is 15 amino acids long. This CDR3 is CASSQDWGAGNTIYF. Written as DNA, the CDR3 is TGTGCCAGCAGCCAAGATTGGGGAGCAGGAAACACCATATATTTT.

This clone was recorded once. The V and J genes are TRBV6-5 and TRBJ2-6; possible D gene TRBD1, 5 bases. The CDR3 has 14 amino acids. Germline CDR1 is MNHEY and CDR2 is SVGAGI. V lost 8 bases to trimming and J lost 4 bases, with 12 bases between them. CDR3 protein: CASGPPGGANVLTF. CDR3 nucleotides: TGTGCCAGCGGGCCGCCAGGGGGGGCCAACGTCCTGACTTTC.

This chain links TRBV24-1 with TRBJ2-1; 16 nucleotides line up with TRBD2. There are 22 residues in the CDR3. With V trimmed by 6 bases and J by 0 bases, 16 bases remained unmatched. In germline, CDR1 is KGHDR, CDR2 SFDVKD. The CDR3 bases are TGTGCCACCAGTCAATTAGTCACCCCGGGACTAGCGGGGGGGAGCTCCTACAATGAGCAGTTCTTC. It codes for CATSQLVTPGLAGGSSYNEQFF.

The V call is TRBV6-5, the J call TRBJ2-1; the match to TRBD1 covers 7 bases. The CDR3 totals 16 residues. Trimming removed 0 bases from V and 8 bases from J; junction bases left unmatched: 10. Germline V lookup: CDR1 MNHEY, CDR2 SVGAGI. CDR3 loop: CASSYSRDSVRHEQFF. In nucleotides, the CDR3 is TGTGCCAGCAGTTACTCTCGGGACAGTGTACGTCATGAGCAGTTCTTC.

This chain joins TRBV7-8 and TRBJ1-6; D ambiguous. Germline-derived CDR1 and CDR2 are SGHVS and FQNEAQ. Trimming took off 0 bases at V and 10 bases at J, with 10 bases between the two ends. The CDR3 extends over 14 amino acids. The CDR3 DNA is TGTGCCAGCAGCTTAGCATGGGCGGGATCACCCCTCCACTTT. Translated: CASSLAWAGSPLHF.

The chain carries TRBV20-1 and TRBJ1-1; 10 nucleotides line up with TRBD1. CDR3 length equals 14 residues. From germline, CDR1 is DFQATT and CDR2 SNEGSKA (reference sequence). V shed 3 bases and J 6 bases; nucleotides not matched to a gene: 7. The CDR3, as DNA: TGCAGTGCTAGTATAGGGACAGGGGCCCCTGAAGCTTTCTTT. Amino acid sequence: CSASIGTGAPEAFF.

The chain employs TRBV30 and TRBJ2-2; D might be TRBD2 (5 bases). Deletions cut 4 bases from V and 6 bases from J, with 21 bases between. The CDR3 spans 16 residues. Germline V gene lookup returns CDR1 GTSNPN and CDR2 SVGIG (reference sequence). CDR3 nucleotides: TGTGCCTGGAATCGGGGAGCGCGGACGCTGGCCGGGGAGCTGTTTTTT. Translating it yields CAWNRGARTLAGELFF.

The V and J genes are TRBV7-9 and TRBJ2-2, with 7 bases fitting TRBD1. This CDR3 has 15 amino acids. Per the germline V gene, CDR1 is SEHNR and CDR2 is FQNEAQ (reference sequence). The V gene end was trimmed by 3 bases and the J gene end by 0 bases; junction bases not matched to a gene: 1. In DNA form, the CDR3 reads TGTGCCAGCAGCTTGACAGGGCCGAACACCGGGGAGCTGTTTTTT. Encoded protein: CASSLTGPNTGELFF.

The chain combines TRBV28 with TRBJ1-4; tentative D call: TRBD1 (6 bases). The ends were cut back, 6 bases at V and 5 bases at J, with 16 bases in the middle. This CDR3 region has 15 residues. Per the germline V gene, CDR1 is MDHEN and CDR2 is SYDVKM. The CDR3 loop reads CASSGSLQGNEKLFF. DNA of the CDR3: TGTGCCAGCAGCGGGTCGCTACAGGGAAATGAAAAACTGTTTTTT.

V is TRBV19 and J is TRBJ2-5; D possibly corresponds to TRBD1 (6 bases). The length of the CDR3 is 14 residues. Germline V lookup: CDR1 LNHDA, CDR2 SQIVND (reference sequence). Between the trimmed V and J ends, which lost 5 bases and 2 bases, there was a span of 12 bases. In nucleotides, the CDR3 is TGTGCCAGTAGTCACCCCGGACAGCAAGAGACCCAGTACTTC. Encoded protein: CASSHPGQQETQYF.

The chain carries TRBV11-2 and TRBJ1-4; possibly TRBD1 for D (6 bases). The CDR3 has 14 residues. The ends were cut back, 5 bases at V and 7 bases at J, with 14 bases in the middle. Germline V gene lookup returns CDR1 SGHAT and CDR2 FQNNGV. CDR3 nucleotides: TGTGCCAGCAGCCACCAACGGACAGCTGAAAAACTGTTTTTT. The encoded protein is CASSHQRTAEKLFF.

The rearrangement links TRBV9 to TRBJ2-1; 10 bases are a match to TRBD2. Germline CDR1 reads SGDLS; CDR2 reads YYNGEE. CDR3 size: 16 residues. Trimming removed 4 bases from V and 2 bases from J; junction bases left unmatched: 6. The CDR3 sequence is CASSSSGGVTYNEQFF. In DNA, the CDR3 is TGTGCCAGCAGCTCCAGCGGGGGGGTAACCTACAATGAGCAGTTCTTC.

This sequence joins TRBV19 and TRBJ1-1; D is uncertain. The CDR3 length is 14 residues. Germline CDR1 and CDR2: LNHDA and SQIVND (reference sequence). V dropped 2 bases and J dropped 4 bases, with 11 bases sitting between them. CDR3: CASSISWPGTEAFF. The CDR3 DNA follows: TGTGCCAGTAGTATAAGTTGGCCTGGCACTGAAGCTTTCTTT.

With respect to this clone: At the DNA level, this CDR3 is encoded by other sequences in the same sample as well. This rearrangement joins TRBV7-6 to TRBJ1-4, with 7 bases lining up with TRBD1. The ends lost 5 bases at V and 5 bases at J; junction bases unmatched: 5. CDR1 is SGHVS and CDR2 is FNYEAQ in the germline V gene. The CDR3 consists of 14 residues. DNA of the CDR3: TGTGCCAGCAGCCCCTCGACAGGGAATGAAAAACTGTTTTTT. It yields the protein CASSPSTGNEKLFF. Variable domain in full (rest from reference TRBV7-6 and TRBJ1-4): GAGVSQSPRYKVTKRGQDVALRCDPISGHVSLYWYRQALGQGPEFLTYFNYEAQQDKSGLPNDRFSAERPEGSISTLTIQRTEQRDSAMYRCASSPSTGNEKLFFGSGTQLSVL.

This clone was seen only once. The rearrangement uses TRBV5-1 and TRBJ2-3; 7 nucleotides align to TRBD1. The CDR3 has 15 residues. Trimming at V came to 4 bases and at J to 6 bases, leaving 11 bases not matched to a gene. The germline gives CDR1 SGHRS, CDR2 YFSETQ. CDR3 loop: CASSLGQIIKDTQYF. For the CDR3, the DNA is TGCGCCAGCAGCCTGGGACAGATCATCAAGGATACGCAGTATTTT.

The V and J genes are TRBV3-1 (or the pseudogene TRBV3-2) and TRBJ1-2; D gene unclear. Per the germline V gene, CDR1 is LGHDT and CDR2 is YNNKEL (reference sequence). With 1 base removed from V and 4 bases from J, the gap between germline ends came to 13 bases. This CDR3 has 15 amino acids. CDR3 amino acids: CASSQAYGESYGYTF. The CDR3 bases are TGTGCCAGCAGCCAAGCCTACGGGGAGAGCTATGGCTACACCTTC.

The chain uses TRBV6-1 and TRBJ1-2; 7 bases fit TRBD1. The CDR3 has 15 residues. V shed 2 bases, J shed 4 bases, and the junction held 7 bases outside the gene matches. Per germline, CDR1 MNHNS and CDR2 SASEGT. CDR3 region: CASSERGTDSYGYTF. The CDR3 DNA follows: TGTGCCAGCAGTGAACGGGGGACAGACTCCTATGGCTACACCTTC.

The rearrangement links TRBV25-1 to TRBJ2-6; 9 bases line up with TRBD1. With 5 bases clipped from V and 0 bases from J, the junction kept 5 bases outside the gene matches. CDR1 and CDR2 (germline): MGHDK, SYGVNS. The CDR3 extends over 17 amino acids. CDR3 coding DNA: TGTGCCAGCAGTAAACCGGGACAGGGCTCTGGGGCCAACGTCCTGACTTTC. Translating it yields CASSKPGQGSGANVLTF.